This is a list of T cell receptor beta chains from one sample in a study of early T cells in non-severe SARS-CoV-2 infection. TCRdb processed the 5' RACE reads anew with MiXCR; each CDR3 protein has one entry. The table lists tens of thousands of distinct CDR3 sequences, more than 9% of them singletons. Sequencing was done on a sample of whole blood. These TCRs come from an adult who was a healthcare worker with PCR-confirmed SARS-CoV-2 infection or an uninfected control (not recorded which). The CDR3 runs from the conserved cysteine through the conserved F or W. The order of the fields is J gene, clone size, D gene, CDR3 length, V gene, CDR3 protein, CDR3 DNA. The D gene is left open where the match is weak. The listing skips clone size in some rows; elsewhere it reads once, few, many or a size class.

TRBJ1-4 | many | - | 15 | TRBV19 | CASTLSGVRGEKLFF | TGTGCCAGTACCCTATCAGGGGTTCGGGGTGAAAAACTGTTTTTT
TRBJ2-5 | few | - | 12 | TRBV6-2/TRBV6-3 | CASGSVLKTQYF | TGTGCCAGCGGCTCGGTTCTTAAGACCCAGTACTTC
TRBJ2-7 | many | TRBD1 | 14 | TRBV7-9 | CASSLDQGANEQYF | TGTGCCAGCAGCTTAGACCAGGGGGCGAACGAGCAGTACTTC
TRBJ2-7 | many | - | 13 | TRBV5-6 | CASSYHGAYEQYF | TGTGCCAGCAGCTACCACGGGGCCTACGAGCAGTACTTC
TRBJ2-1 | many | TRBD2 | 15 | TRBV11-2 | CASSLLAGGYNEQFF | TGTGCCAGCAGCTTACTAGCGGGGGGGTACAATGAGCAGTTCTTC
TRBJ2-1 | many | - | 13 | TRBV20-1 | CSARPDDVHEQFF | TGCAGTGCTAGACCCGACGACGTCCATGAGCAGTTCTTC
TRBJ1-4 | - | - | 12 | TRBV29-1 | CSVEGGGEKLFF | TGCAGCGTCGAGGGGGGCGGTGAAAAACTGTTTTTT
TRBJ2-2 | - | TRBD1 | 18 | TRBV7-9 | CASRFGQGVLSGTGELFF | TGTGCCAGCAGGTTCGGACAGGGAGTTCTTTCGGGCACCGGGGAGCTGTTTTTT
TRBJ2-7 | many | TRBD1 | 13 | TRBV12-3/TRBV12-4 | CASSLGQGNEQYF | TGTGCCAGCAGTTTGGGACAGGGCAACGAGCAGTACTTC
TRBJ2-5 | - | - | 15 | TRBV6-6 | CASSSYGGGGETQYF | TGTGCCAGCAGTTCCTACGGAGGGGGAGGCGAGACCCAGTACTTC
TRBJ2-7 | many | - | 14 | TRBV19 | CASRGAGGTYEQYF | TGTGCCAGTAGGGGGGCCGGGGGCACCTACGAGCAGTACTTC
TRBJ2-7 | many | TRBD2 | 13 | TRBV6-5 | CASSSGLASEQYF | TGTGCCAGCAGTTCGGGACTAGCCTCCGAGCAGTACTTC
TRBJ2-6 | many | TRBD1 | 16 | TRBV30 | CAWSLNTGAGANVLTF | TGTGCCTGGAGTTTGAATACAGGGGCTGGGGCCAACGTCCTGACTTTC
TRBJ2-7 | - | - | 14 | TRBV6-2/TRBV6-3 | CASSYGGHRDEQYF | TGTGCCAGCAGTTATGGGGGGCACCGAGACGAGCAGTACTTC
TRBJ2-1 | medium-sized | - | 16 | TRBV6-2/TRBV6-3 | CASSARPGTNYNEQFF | TGTGCCAGCAGTGCCCGGCCCGGGACAAATTACAATGAGCAGTTCTTC
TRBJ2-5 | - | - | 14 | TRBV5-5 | CASSPLRIQETQYF | TGTGCCAGCAGCCCCCTTCGTATCCAAGAGACCCAGTACTTC
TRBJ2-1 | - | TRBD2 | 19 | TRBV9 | CASSTGLAGRRGSYNEQFF | TGTGCCAGCAGCACTGGACTAGCGGGGCGGAGGGGCTCCTACAATGAGCAGTTCTTC
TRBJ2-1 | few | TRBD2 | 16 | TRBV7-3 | CASSLAGTSSYNEQFF | TGTGCCAGCAGCTTGGCCGGGACTAGTTCCTACAATGAGCAGTTCTTC
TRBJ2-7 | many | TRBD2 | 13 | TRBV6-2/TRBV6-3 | CASVAGERYEQYF | TGTGCCAGCGTAGCGGGAGAGAGGTACGAGCAGTACTTC
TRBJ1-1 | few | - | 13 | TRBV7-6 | CASSRNRNTEAFF | TGTGCCAGCAGCAGGAATAGGAACACTGAAGCTTTCTTT
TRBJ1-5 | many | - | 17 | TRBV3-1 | CASSQEGGGANSEPQHF | TGTGCCAGCAGCCAAGAGGGGGGGGGCGCAAATTCGGAGCCCCAGCATTTT
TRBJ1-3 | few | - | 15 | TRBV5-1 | CASSPGLPSGNTIYF | TGCGCCAGCAGTCCCGGACTGCCCTCTGGAAACACCATATATTTT
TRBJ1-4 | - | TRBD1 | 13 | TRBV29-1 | CSVVGQGGEKLFF | TGCAGCGTTGTAGGACAGGGAGGTGAAAAACTGTTTTTT
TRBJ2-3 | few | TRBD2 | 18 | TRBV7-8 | CASSLEVAGGLGTDTQYF | TGTGCCAGCAGCTTAGAGGTAGCGGGGGGGCTCGGCACAGATACGCAGTATTTT
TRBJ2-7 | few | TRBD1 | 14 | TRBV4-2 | CASSQTTGVHEQYF | TGTGCCAGCAGCCAAACTACAGGGGTCCACGAGCAGTACTTC
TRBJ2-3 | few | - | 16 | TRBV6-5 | CASSYGFGGGTDTQYF | TGTGCCAGCAGTTACGGTTTCGGCGGGGGCACAGATACGCAGTATTTT
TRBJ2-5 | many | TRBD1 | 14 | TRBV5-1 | CASSRTGGFETQYF | TGCGCCAGCAGCAGGACAGGGGGCTTCGAGACCCAGTACTTC
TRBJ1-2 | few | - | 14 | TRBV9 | CASSVYSGAEGYTF | TGTGCCAGCAGCGTATACTCAGGGGCGGAAGGCTACACCTTC
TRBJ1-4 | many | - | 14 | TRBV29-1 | CSVLDRATNEKLFF | TGCAGCGTCCTTGACCGGGCAACTAATGAAAAACTGTTTTTT
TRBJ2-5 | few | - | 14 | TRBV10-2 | CASSRDLATETQYF | TGCGCCAGCAGTCGGGACTTAGCTACAGAGACCCAGTACTTC
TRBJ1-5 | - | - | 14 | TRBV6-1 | CASIRGDGNQPQHF | TGTGCCAGCATTCGGGGGGATGGCAATCAGCCCCAGCATTTT
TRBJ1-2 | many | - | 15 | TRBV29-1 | CSVEDRQDANYGYTF | TGCAGCGTTGAAGACCGACAGGATGCTAACTATGGCTACACCTTC
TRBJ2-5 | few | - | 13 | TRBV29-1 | CSVLRVRGETQYF | TGCAGCGTCCTAAGGGTTAGGGGAGAGACCCAGTACTTC
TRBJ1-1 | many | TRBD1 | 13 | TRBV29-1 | CSVTGGQNTEAFF | TGCAGCGTTACAGGGGGCCAGAACACTGAAGCTTTCTTT
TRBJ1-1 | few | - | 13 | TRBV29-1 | CSGEQIMNTEAFF | TGCAGCGGCGAACAGATCATGAACACTGAAGCTTTCTTT
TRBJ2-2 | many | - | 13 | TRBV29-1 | CSVSTGNTGELFF | TGCAGCGTATCGACAGGCAACACCGGGGAGCTGTTTTTT
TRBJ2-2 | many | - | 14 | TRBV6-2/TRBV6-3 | CASTRTGGTGELFF | TGTGCCAGCACAAGGACTGGGGGTACCGGGGAGCTGTTTTTT
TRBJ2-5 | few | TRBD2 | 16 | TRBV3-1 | CASSLLAGGIQETQYF | TGTGCCAGCAGCCTTTTAGCGGGGGGCATCCAAGAGACCCAGTACTTC
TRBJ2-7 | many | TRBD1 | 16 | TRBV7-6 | CASSLGQGILSYEQYF | TGTGCCAGCAGCTTAGGACAGGGGATCCTGTCCTACGAGCAGTACTTC
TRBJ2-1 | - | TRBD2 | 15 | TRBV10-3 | CAISGLAGGPDEQFF | TGTGCCATCAGCGGACTAGCGGGGGGGCCTGATGAGCAGTTCTTC
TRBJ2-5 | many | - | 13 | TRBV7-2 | CASSLGPARDVSF | TGTGCCAGCAGCCTCGGACCAGCGCGAGACGTGAGCTTC
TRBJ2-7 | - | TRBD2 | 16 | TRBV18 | CASSPLGTSGSYEQCF | TGTGCCAGCTCACCATTAGGGACTAGCGGGAGCTACGAGCAGTGCTTC
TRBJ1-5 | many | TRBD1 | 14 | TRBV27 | CASSPGTGRQPQHF | TGTGCCAGCAGTCCAGGGACAGGGCGACAGCCCCAGCATTTT
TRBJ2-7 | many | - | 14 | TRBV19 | CASRVYGAIGEQYF | TGTGCCAGTAGAGTTTACGGAGCGATCGGCGAGCAGTACTTC
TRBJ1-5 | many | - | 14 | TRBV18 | CASSLEVNNQPQHF | TGTGCCAGCTCACTTGAAGTAAACAATCAGCCCCAGCATTTT
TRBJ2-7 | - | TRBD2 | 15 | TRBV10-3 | CAISLAGGSSHEQYF | TGTGCCATCTCTCTAGCGGGAGGTTCCAGCCACGAGCAGTACTTC
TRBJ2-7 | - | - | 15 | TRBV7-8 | CASSLGFGGLYEQYF | TGTGCCAGCAGCTTAGGGTTTGGCGGTCTCTACGAGCAGTACTTC
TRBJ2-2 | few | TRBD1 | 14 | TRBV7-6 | CASSLAGGAGELFF | TGTGCCAGCAGCTTAGCAGGGGGCGCCGGGGAGCTGTTTTTT
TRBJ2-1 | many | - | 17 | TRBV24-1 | CATSDLGDVSSYNEQFF | TGTGCCACCAGTGATTTGGGGGACGTGAGCTCCTACAATGAGCAGTTCTTC
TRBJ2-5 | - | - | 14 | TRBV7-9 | CASSLVSSGETQYF | TGTGCCAGCAGCTTAGTCAGTTCCGGAGAGACCCAGTACTTC
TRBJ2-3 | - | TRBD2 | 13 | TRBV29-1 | CSLRTSGADTQYF | TGCAGCTTACGGACTAGCGGGGCAGATACGCAGTATTTT
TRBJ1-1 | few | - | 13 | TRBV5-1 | CASSFWVNTEAFF | TGCGCCAGCAGCTTTTGGGTGAACACTGAAGCTTTCTTT
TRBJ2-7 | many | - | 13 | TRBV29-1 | CSVVQAWEGEQYF | TGCAGCGTTGTCCAGGCTTGGGAAGGAGAGCAGTACTTC
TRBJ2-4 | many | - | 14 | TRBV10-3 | CAISDSGSENIQYF | TGTGCCATCAGTGATTCAGGGTCGGAAAACATTCAGTACTTC
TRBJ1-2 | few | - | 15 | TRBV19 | CASSGGQGSNYGYTF | TGTGCCAGTAGTGGGGGGCAGGGGTCAAACTATGGCTACACCTTC